Below are 10 T cell receptor beta chains sequenced from a single sample in a study of shared clonotypes between healthy human individuals (dated by TCRdb to 2018 to 2020). The method behind the library was the immunoSEQ multiplex PCR assay. TCRdb provides this immuneACCESS table in a form limited to in-frame rearrangements. Some clones are lacking; in checked studies, under half of them reflect an unresolved V gene, and why the rest are absent is not known. In all, the sample holds about 1.9 million clones, and roughly 95% of those were seen once. The ten largest clones represent over 1.5% of the sample. CD8 naive samples were CD45RO-negative cells positively selected for CCR7, giving a CD45RA+CCR7+ population that excluded TemRA cells. The source material was naive CD8+ T cells from PBMCs. The sample's cell subset or site label, decoded: CD45RA+CCR7+. These receptors all come from a man between 18 and 29 years old in good health. Some clones in this sample may be carry-over from other donors' samples.

J is TRBJ2-7 and V is TRBV7-9, with D hard to call. There are 16 residues in the CDR3. Germline V gene lookup returns CDR1 SEHNR and CDR2 FQNEAQ (reference sequence). The germline V and J ends were trimmed by 0 bases and 3 bases, with 15 bases remaining between them. The CDR3 region has the DNA TGTGCCAGCAGCTTAGCGAAGGCCGCCGTCCACTACGAGCAGTACTTC. This codes for CASSLAKAAVHYEQYF.

This sequence joins TRBV15 and TRBJ1-1; no reliable D call. Trimming took off 4 bases at V and 2 bases at J, with 8 bases between the two ends. The germline V gene has CDR1 LNHNV and CDR2 YYDKDF (reference sequence). CDR3 length equals 13 residues. CDR3 loop: CATSMRYNTEAFF. The CDR3 DNA is TGTGCCACCAGCATGCGTTATAACACTGAAGCTTTCTTT.

The genes are TRBV6-5 and TRBJ1-1, with 8 bases aligning to TRBD1. Per the germline V gene, CDR1 is MNHEY and CDR2 is SVGAGI. After removal of 6 bases from V and 4 bases from J, the junction contained 10 bases not matched to a gene. There are 15 residues in the CDR3. CDR3 region: CASRTPDREVTEAFF. In nucleotides, the CDR3 is TGTGCCAGCAGAACCCCGGACAGGGAGGTCACTGAAGCTTTCTTT.

Notes on this clone: Other DNA sequences in the same sample also yield this CDR3. The chain carries TRBV9 and TRBJ2-3; 12 nucleotides match TRBD2. V lost 0 bases and J lost 3; bases outside the gene matches: 2. CDR1 and CDR2 from the germline V gene are SGDLS and YYNGEE. The CDR3 is 16 amino acids. The CDR3 region is CASSVELAGGTDTQYF. The CDR3 DNA sequence: TGTGCCAGCAGCGTAGAACTAGCGGGAGGTACAGATACGCAGTATTTT. Based on the CDR3 plus reference TRBV9 and TRBJ2-3, the full variable domain is DSGVTQTPKHLITATGQRVTLRCSPRSGDLSVYWYQQSLDQGLQFLIQYYNGEERAKGNILERFSAQQFPDLHSELNLSSLELGDSALYFCASSVELAGGTDTQYFGPGTRLTVL.

A word on this clone: The same CDR3 arises from other DNA sequences in this sample as well. This chain connects TRBV6-5 to TRBJ1-5; no clear D gene. The CDR3 is 13 residues long. Germline V gives CDR1 MNHEY, CDR2 SVGAGI. V dropped 6 bases and J dropped 1 base, with 7 bases sitting between them. The CDR3 DNA follows: TGTGCCAGCAGCCCTGACAGCAATCAGCCCCAGCATTTT. Translated: CASSPDSNQPQHF.

The chain links TRBV5-1 to TRBJ2-7; tentative D call: TRBD1 (5 bases). Deletions cut 5 bases from V and 0 bases from J, with 12 bases between. Germline CDR1 and CDR2: SGHRS and YFSETQ. CDR3 length: 14 amino acids. CDR3 coding DNA: TGCGCCAGCAGATATGACAGTTACTCCTACGAGCAGTACTTC. It translates to CASRYDSYSYEQYF.

The rearrangement joins TRBV9 to TRBJ2-7; the D is unclear. Trimming took 0 bases from V and 5 from J, leaving 12 bases between them. This CDR3 has 14 amino acids. Germline V lookup: CDR1 SGDLS, CDR2 YYNGEE. The chain's CDR3 is CASSVGTAYDEQYF. Here the CDR3 DNA reads TGTGCCAGCAGCGTAGGGACGGCCTATGACGAGCAGTACTTC.

This chain joins TRBV29-1 and TRBJ2-2; 9 bases fit TRBD1. Per germline, CDR1 SQVTM and CDR2 ANQGSEA. After removal of 6 bases from V and 3 bases from J, the junction contained 8 bases not matched to a gene. The CDR3 is made up of 15 amino acids. CDR3 residues: CSVGRDREYTGELFF. The CDR3 bases are TGCAGCGTAGGCCGGGACAGGGAGTACACCGGGGAGCTGTTTTTT.

The V and J genes are TRBV27 and TRBJ2-3; TRBD2 aligns across 10 bases. Germline trimming cut 2 bases from V and 5 bases from J; bases unmatched to any gene: 4. Germline V lookup: CDR1 MNHEY, CDR2 SMNVEV (reference sequence). There are 15 residues in the CDR3. CDR3 nucleotides: TGTGCCAGCAGTTTAGGTCCTAGCGGGAGAGATACGCAGTATTTT. Translating it yields CASSLGPSGRDTQYF.

The rearrangement uses TRBV25-1 and TRBJ1-2; TRBD1 agrees at 9 bases. This CDR3 comprises 13 residues. CDR1 and CDR2 (germline): MGHDK, SYGVNS. The junction had 2 bases not matched to a gene; V was cut back by 7 bases and J by 2 bases. CDR3 protein: CASKGTGNYGYTF. The CDR3 bases are TGTGCCAGCAAAGGGACAGGGAACTATGGCTACACCTTC.